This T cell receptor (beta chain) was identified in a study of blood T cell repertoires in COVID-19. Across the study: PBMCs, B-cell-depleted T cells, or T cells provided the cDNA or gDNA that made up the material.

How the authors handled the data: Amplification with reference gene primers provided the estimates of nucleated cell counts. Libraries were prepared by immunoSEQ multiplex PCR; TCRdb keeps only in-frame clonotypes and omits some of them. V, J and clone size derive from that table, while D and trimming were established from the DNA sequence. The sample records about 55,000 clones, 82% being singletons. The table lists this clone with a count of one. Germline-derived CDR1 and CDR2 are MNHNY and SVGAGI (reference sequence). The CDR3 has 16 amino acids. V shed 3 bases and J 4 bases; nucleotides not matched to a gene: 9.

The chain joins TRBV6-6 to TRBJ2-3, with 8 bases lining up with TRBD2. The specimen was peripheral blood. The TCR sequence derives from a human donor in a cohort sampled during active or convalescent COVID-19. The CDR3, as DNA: TGTGCCAGCAGTTATGGGACGGGGGGGCGCCCAGATACGCAGTATTTT. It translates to CASSYGTGGRPDTQYF.